This entry lists 2 T cell receptor beta chains sequenced from one sample in a study of early T cells in non-severe SARS-CoV-2 infection. TCRdb itself ran the 5' RACE reads through MiXCR, one entry per CDR3 protein. The sample consists of 65,000 to 75,000 distinct CDR3 sequences, 9.5% to 13% of them appearing once. The sample consisted of whole blood. The receptors derive from an adult who was a healthcare worker with PCR-confirmed SARS-CoV-2 infection or an uninfected control (not recorded which).

This clonotype was counted many times. CDR3 sequence reads: CASSGRTATNEKLFF. CDR3 in DNA: TGTGCCAGCAGCGGGCGGACCGCCACTAATGAAAAACTGTTTTTT. The gene calls are TRBV7-8 and TRBJ1-4; D gene ambiguous. V lost 5 bases and J lost 2, with 12 bases in between. The CDR3 sequence is 15 residues long. Germline V gives CDR1 SGHVS, CDR2 FQNEAQ.

This clonotype has a count of ten or more. This chain uses TRBV20-1 with TRBJ1-1; D unresolved. Germline-derived CDR1 and CDR2 are DFQATT and SNEGSKA (reference sequence). The germline V and J ends were trimmed by 5 bases and 1 base, with 8 bases remaining between them. The CDR3 has 12 residues. DNA for the CDR3: TGCAGTGCTTTCCCGGGGAACACTGAAGCTTTCTTT. Translated: CSAFPGNTEAFF.